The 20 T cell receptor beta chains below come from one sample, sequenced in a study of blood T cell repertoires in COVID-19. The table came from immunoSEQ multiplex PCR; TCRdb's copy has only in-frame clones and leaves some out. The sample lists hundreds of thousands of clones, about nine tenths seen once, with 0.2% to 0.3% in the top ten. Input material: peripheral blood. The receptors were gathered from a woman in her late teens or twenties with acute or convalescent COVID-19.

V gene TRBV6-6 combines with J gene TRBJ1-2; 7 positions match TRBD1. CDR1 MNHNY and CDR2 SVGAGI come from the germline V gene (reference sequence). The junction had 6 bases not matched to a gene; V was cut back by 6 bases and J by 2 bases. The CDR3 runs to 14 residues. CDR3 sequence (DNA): TGTGCCAGCAGGTCTTTGACAGGGAACTATGGCTACACCTTC. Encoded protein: CASRSLTGNYGYTF.

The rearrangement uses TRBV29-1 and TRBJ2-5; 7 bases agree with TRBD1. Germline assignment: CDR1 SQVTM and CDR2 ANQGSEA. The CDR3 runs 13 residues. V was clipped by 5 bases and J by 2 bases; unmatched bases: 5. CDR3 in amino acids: CSVTWTGQETQYF. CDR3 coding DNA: TGCAGCGTTACCTGGACAGGACAAGAGACCCAGTACTTC.

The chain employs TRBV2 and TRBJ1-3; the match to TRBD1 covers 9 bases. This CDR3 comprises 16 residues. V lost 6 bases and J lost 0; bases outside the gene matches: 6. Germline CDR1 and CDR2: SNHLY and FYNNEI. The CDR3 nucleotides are TGTGCCAGCAGCCTACAGGGGGCTCTCTCTGGAAACACCATATATTTT. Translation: CASSLQGALSGNTIYF.

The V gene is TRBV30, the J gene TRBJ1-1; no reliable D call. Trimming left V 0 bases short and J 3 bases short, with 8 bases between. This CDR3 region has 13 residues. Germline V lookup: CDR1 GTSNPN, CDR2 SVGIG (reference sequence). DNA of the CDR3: TGTGCCTGGAGTGTAGACGCGGACACTGAAGCTTTCTTT. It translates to CAWSVDADTEAFF.

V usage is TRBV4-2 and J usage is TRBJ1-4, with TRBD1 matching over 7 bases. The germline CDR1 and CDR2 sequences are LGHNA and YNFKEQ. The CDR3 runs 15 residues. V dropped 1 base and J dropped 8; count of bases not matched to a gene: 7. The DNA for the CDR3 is TGTGCCAGCAGCCAAGCCGAGGGGGCAACGGAAAAACTGTTTTTT. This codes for CASSQAEGATEKLFF.

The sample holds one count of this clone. CDR3 nucleotide sequence: TGCGCCAGCAGCGGCGAGCGGGGGGGCGTAGGTGAGCAGTTCTTC. The encoded protein is CASSGERGGVGEQFF. The chain links TRBV5-1 to TRBJ2-1, with 10 bases lining up with TRBD2. The length of the CDR3 is 15 residues. V dropped 4 bases and J dropped 9; count of bases not matched to a gene: 10. The germline CDR1 and CDR2 sequences are SGHRS and YFSETQ.

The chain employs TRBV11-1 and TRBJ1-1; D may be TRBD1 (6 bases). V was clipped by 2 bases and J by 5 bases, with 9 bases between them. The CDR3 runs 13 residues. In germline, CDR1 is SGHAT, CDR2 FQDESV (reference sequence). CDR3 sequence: CASSLQGKTEAFF. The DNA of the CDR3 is TGTGCCAGCAGCTTACAGGGGAAAACTGAAGCTTTCTTT.

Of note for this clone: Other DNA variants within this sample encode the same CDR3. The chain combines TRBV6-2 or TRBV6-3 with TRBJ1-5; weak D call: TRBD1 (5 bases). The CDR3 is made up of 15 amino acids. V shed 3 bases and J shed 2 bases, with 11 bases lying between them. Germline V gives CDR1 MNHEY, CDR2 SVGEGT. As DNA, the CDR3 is TGTGCCAGCAGTTATGGGGGAGGCGGCAATCAGCCCCAGCATTTT. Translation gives CASSYGGGGNQPQHF.

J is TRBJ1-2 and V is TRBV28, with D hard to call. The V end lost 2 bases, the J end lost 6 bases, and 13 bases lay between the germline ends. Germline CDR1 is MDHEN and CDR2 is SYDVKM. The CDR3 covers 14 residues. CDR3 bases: TGTGCCAGCAGTTTAGTGGGAGTTTGGAATGGCTACACCTTC. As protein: CASSLVGVWNGYTF.

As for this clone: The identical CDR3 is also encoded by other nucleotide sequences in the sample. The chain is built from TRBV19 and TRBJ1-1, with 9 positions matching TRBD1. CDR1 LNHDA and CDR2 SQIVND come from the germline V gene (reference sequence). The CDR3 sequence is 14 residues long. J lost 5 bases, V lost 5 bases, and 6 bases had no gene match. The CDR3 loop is CASSPGQGWTEAFF. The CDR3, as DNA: TGTGCCAGTAGTCCGGGACAGGGATGGACTGAAGCTTTCTTT.

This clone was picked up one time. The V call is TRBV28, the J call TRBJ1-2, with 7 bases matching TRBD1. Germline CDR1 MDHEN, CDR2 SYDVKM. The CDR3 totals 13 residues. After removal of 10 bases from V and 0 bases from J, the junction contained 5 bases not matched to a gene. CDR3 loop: CAIRDSSNYGYTF. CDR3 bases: TGTGCCATCCGGGACAGTTCTAACTATGGCTACACCTTC.

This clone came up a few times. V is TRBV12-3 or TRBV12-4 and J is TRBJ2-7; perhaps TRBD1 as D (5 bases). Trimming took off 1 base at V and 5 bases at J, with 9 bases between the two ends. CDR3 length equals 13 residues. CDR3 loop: CASSLVGVDEQYF. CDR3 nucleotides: TGTGCCAGCAGTTTAGTAGGGGTTGACGAGCAGTACTTC.

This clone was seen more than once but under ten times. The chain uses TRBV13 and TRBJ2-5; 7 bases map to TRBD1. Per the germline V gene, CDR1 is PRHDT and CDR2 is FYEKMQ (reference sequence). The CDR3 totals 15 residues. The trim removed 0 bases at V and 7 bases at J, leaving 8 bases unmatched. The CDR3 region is CASSLGVDREGTQYF. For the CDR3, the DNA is TGTGCCAGCAGCTTAGGCGTCGACAGGGAAGGGACCCAGTACTTC.

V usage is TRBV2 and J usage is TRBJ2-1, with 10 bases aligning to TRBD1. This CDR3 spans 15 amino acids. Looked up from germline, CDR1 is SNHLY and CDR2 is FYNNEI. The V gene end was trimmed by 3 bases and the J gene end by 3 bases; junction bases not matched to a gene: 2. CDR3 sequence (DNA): TGTGCCAGCAGTGAGGGACAGGGGCGCTACAATGAGCAGTTCTTC. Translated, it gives CASSEGQGRYNEQFF.

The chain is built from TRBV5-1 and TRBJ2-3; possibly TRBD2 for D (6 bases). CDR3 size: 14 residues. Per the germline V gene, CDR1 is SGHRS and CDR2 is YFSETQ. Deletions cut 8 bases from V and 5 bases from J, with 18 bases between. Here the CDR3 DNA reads TGCGCCAGTGGACTCCGGGGGTGGGGAGATACGCAGTATTTT. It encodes CASGLRGWGDTQYF.

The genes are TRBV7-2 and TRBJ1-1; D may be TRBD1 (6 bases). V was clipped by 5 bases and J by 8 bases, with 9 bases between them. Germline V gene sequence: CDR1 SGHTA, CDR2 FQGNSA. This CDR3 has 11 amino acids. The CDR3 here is CASSIGQEAFF. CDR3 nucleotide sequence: TGTGCCAGCAGCATCGGACAGGAAGCTTTCTTT.

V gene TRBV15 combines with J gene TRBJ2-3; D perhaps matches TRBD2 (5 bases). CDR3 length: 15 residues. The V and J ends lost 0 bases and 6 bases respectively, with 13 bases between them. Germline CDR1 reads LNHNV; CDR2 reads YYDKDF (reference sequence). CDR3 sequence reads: CATSRDGAEGDTQYF. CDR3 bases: TGTGCCACCAGCAGAGATGGCGCCGAGGGTGATACGCAGTATTTT.

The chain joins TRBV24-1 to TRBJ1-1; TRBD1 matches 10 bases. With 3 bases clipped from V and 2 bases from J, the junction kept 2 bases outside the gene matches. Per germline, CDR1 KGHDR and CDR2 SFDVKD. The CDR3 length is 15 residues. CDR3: CATSDGTGANTEAFF. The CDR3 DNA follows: TGTGCCACCAGTGATGGGACAGGGGCCAACACTGAAGCTTTCTTT.

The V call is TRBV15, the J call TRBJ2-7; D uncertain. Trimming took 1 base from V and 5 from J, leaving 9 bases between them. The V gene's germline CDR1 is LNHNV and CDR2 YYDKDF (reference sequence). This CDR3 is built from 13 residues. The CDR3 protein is CATSRGRFDEQYF. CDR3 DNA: TGTGCCACCAGCAGAGGGCGGTTCGACGAGCAGTACTTC. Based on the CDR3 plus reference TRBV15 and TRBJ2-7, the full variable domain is DAMVIQNPRYQVTQFGKPVTLSCSQTLNHNVMYWYQQKSSQAPKLLFHYYDKDFNNEADTPDNFQSRRPNTSFCFLDIRSPGLGDTAMYLCATSRGRFDEQYFGPGTRLTVT.

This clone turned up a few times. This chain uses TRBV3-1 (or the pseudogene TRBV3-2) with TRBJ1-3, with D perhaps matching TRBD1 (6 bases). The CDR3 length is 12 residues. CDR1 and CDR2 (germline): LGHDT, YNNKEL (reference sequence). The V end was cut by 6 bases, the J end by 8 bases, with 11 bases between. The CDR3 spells CASSYRADTIYF. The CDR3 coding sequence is TGTGCCAGCAGTTACAGGGCAGACACCATATATTTT.